This T cell receptor beta chain was identified in a study of radiotherapy plus CTLA-4 blockade in lung cancer. Study background: Objective responses were recorded in about 18% of patients, with disease control recorded in 25% to 35%.

Produced via immunoSEQ multiplex PCR; TCRdb's table is partial and in-frame only. Of tens of thousands of clones in the sample, 73% are singletons; the top ten hold about 3.5%. Notes on the study in general: Radiotherapy with ipilimumab was followed by blood expansion of tumor-derived clones. Dynamics of early blood T cell clones, together with interferon-beta, were reportedly the best predictors of response.

A remark on this clone: Its antigen remains unidentified.

CDR3 length: 13 residues. Germline V lookup: CDR1 MNHEY, CDR2 SVGAGI. Trimming removed 11 bases from V and 1 base from J, with 12 bases in between. Lung cancer patients with chemo-refractory metastatic non-small-cell disease were given focal radiation plus CTLA-4 blockade with ipilimumab. V gene TRBV6-5 combines with J gene TRBJ1-5; D perhaps matches TRBD1 (5 bases). Sequenced material: peripheral blood, taken from a patient treated with radiotherapy plus ipilimumab. The receptor's source is a human donor with non-small cell lung cancer who had stable disease on radiotherapy plus ipilimumab. In DNA form, the CDR3 reads TGTGCCGCTTCCCAGGGAAGCAATCAGCCCCAGCATTTT. Amino acids: CAASQGSNQPQHF.